The source of this T cell receptor beta chain is a study of HIV-infected patients and healthy controls. The germline CDR1 and CDR2 sequences are SGHAT and FQNNGV. V dropped 1 base and J dropped 7 bases, with 11 bases sitting between them. The CDR3 runs 15 residues. This clonotype was observed a few times. Each CDR3 protein is one row after TCRdb ran MiXCR on the 5' RACE reads. The profile shows tens of thousands of distinct CDR3 sequences, 16% of them singletons. This chain links TRBV11-2 with TRBJ1-6; D not certain. Sample: CD4+ T cells from blood. This TCR derives from a human donor in good health. The CDR3 sequence is CASSLVGFGNSPLHF. The CDR3 DNA reads TGTGCCAGCAGCTTAGTAGGATTTGGGAATTCACCCCTCCACTTT.